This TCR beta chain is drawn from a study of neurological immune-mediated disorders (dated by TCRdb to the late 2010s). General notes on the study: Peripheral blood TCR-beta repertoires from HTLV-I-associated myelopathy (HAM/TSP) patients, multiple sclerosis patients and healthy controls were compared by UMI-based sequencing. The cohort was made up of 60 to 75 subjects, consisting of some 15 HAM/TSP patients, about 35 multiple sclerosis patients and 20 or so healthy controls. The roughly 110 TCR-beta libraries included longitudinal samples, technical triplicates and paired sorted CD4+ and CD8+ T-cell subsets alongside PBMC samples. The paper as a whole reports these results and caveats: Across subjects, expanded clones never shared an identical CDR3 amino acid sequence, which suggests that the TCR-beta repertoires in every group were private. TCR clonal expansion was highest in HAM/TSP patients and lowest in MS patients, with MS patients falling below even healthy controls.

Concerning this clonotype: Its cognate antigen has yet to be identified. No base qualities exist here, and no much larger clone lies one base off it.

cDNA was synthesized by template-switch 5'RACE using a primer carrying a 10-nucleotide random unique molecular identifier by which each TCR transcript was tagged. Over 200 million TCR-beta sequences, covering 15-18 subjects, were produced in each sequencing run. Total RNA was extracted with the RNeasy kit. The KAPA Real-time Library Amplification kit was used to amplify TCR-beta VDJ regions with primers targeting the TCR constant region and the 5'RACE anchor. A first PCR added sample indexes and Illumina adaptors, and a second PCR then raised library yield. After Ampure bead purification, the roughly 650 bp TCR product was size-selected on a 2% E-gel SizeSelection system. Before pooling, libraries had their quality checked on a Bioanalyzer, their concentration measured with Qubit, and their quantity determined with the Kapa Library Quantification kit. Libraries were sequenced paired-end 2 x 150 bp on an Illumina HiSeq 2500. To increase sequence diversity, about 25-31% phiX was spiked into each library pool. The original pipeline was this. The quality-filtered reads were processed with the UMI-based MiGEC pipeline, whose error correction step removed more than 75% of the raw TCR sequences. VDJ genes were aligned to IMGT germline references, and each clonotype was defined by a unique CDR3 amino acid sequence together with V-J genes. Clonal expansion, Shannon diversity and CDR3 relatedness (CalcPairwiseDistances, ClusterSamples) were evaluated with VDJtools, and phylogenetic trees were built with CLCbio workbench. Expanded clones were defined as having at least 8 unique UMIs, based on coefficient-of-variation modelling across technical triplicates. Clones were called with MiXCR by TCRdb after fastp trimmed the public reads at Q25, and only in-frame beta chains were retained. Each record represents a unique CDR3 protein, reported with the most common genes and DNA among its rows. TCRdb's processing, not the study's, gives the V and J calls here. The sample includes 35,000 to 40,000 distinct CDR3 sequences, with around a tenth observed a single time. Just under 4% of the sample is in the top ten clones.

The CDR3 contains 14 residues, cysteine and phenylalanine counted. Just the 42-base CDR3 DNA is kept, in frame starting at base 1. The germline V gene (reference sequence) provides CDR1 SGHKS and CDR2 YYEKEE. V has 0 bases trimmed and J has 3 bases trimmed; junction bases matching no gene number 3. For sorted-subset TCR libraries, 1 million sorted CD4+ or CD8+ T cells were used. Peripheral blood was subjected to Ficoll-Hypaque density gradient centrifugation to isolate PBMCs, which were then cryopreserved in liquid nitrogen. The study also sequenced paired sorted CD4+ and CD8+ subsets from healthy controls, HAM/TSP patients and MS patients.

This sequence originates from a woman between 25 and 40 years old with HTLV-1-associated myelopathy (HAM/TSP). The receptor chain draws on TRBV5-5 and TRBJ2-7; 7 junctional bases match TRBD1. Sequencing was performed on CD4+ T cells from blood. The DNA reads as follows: TGTGCCAGCAGCTTGGGGCCAGGGGGCTACGAGCAGTACTTC. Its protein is CASSLGPGGYEQYF.